This T cell receptor (beta chain) was captured in a study of cytomegalovirus exposure and HLA in healthy donors. Looking at the study overall: Earlier results showed roughly 120 million unique TCR beta sequences derived from about 179 million T cells. Whole-study results and caveats: An Asian-associated ancestry cluster reportedly showed fewer N-insertions than the approximately 600-donor mean in a later analysis. Presence/absence analyses took donor sequencing depth as roughly uniform.

Details on this clone: What it binds is not known.

V was clipped by 5 bases and J by 0 bases, with 17 bases between them. CDR1 is LNHDA and CDR2 is SQIVND in the germline V gene (reference sequence). CDR3 length equals 17 residues. The PCR used 60 Vbeta and 13 Jbeta primers. Some clones are missing from TCRdb's copy, which holds only in-frame ones; the method was immunoSEQ multiplex PCR. The table includes some 150,000 clones, roughly 80% detected once. This sequence originates from a man aged 35 to 55 in good health and CMV-seronegative. The chain employs TRBV19 and TRBJ1-5; a weak D match, TRBD1 (6 bases). The sample comprised PBMCs. This CDR3 is CASSFGQRSYSNQPQHF. Here the CDR3 DNA reads TGTGCCAGTAGTTTTGGACAGAGGAGTTATAGCAATCAGCCCCAGCATTTT.